The text below deals with one T cell receptor (beta chain). The antigen remains undetermined. V shed 2 bases and J shed 0 bases, with 11 bases lying between them. The germline gives CDR1 MDHEN, CDR2 SYDVKM. The CDR3 loop spans 16 amino acids. The data stem from a study of PD-1 blockade in classical Hodgkin lymphoma. General study points: The CD4+ diversity rise by C4D1 was clearest in complete responders. TCR diversity at baseline was reported to be reduced in newly diagnosed patients relative to healthy donors.

Libraries were prepared by immunoSEQ multiplex PCR; TCRdb keeps only in-frame clonotypes and omits some of them. This table has about 28,000 clones, roughly 77% appearing once. Specified time point: cycle 4 day 1 (C4D1), after five to seven weeks of nivolumab. Relapses following autologous stem cell transplantation were seen in all patients, with brentuximab vedotin exposure varying. V is TRBV28 and J is TRBJ1-3; no definite D call. The sequences come from peripheral blood mononuclear cells (PBMCs), collected before the fourth cycle of nivolumab. The sequence was collected from a human donor with classical Hodgkin lymphoma. The CDR3 DNA is TGTGCCAGCAGTTTAAACGGTCTCTCCTCTGGAAACACCATATATTTT. Amino acids: CASSLNGLSSGNTIYF.